Presented here are 10 T cell receptor beta chains from one specimen sequenced in a study of cytomegalovirus exposure and HLA in healthy donors. Researchers ran the PCR with 60 Vbeta and 13 Jbeta primers. Assay used: immunoSEQ multiplex PCR; TCRdb lists only in-frame clones, some missing. This table has 100,000 or so clones, 70% to 80% appearing once. Specimen: PBMCs. The receptors derive from a female donor in good health and CMV-seronegative.

The chain joins TRBV4-3 to TRBJ2-7; the D gene is possibly TRBD2 (6 bases). The CDR3 has 15 residues. Trimming took 0 bases from V and 4 from J, leaving 13 bases between them. From germline, CDR1 is LGHNA and CDR2 YSLEER. The CDR3 bases are TGCGCCAGCAGCCAAGACCTGGGGAGCGGGTACGAGCAGTACTTC. It specifies CASSQDLGSGYEQYF.

The rearrangement joins TRBV5-4 to TRBJ1-4; 7 nucleotides match TRBD1. Per the germline V gene, CDR1 is SGHNT and CDR2 is YYREEE (reference sequence). Unmatched junction bases numbered 13, after V lost 3 bases and J lost 8 bases. The CDR3 is 16 residues long. This CDR3 is CASSSQGTVSKEKLFF. CDR3 sequence (DNA): TGTGCCAGCAGCTCACAGGGGACCGTGAGTAAGGAAAAACTGTTTTTT.

This clone has just a few counts. The chain has TRBV6-1 and TRBJ1-4; a possible D gene is TRBD1 (6 bases). V lost 4 bases, J lost 10 bases, and 19 bases lay in between. The CDR3 is 15 amino acids. CDR1 is MNHNS and CDR2 is SASEGT in the germline V gene. The CDR3, as DNA: TGTGCCAGCAGTGGAGGGCAGGGGCTTGTTGGAAAACTGTTTTTT. This translates into CASSGGQGLVGKLFF.

The V and J genes are TRBV28 and TRBJ1-5; D remains ambiguous. The ends were cut back, 6 bases at V and 6 bases at J, with 12 bases in the middle. The CDR3 sequence is 13 residues long. CDR1 and CDR2 from the germline V gene are MDHEN and SYDVKM. The CDR3 protein is CASRAPPSQPQHF. The CDR3 DNA reads TGTGCCAGCAGGGCTCCTCCTAGTCAGCCCCAGCATTTT.

The chain carries TRBV12-5 and TRBJ1-2; D gene uncertain. V gave up 1 base and J gave up 1 base, with 7 bases separating them. CDR1 is LGHNT and CDR2 is FRNRAP in the germline V gene. The CDR3 length is 14 residues. CDR3 region: CASGLGQVNYGYTF. The CDR3 DNA sequence: TGTGCTAGTGGTTTGGGGCAGGTTAACTATGGCTACACCTTC.

This chain links TRBV11-2 with TRBJ1-5; 8 bases are shared with TRBD1. Trimming removed 2 bases from V and 6 bases from J; junction bases left unmatched: 6. Germline values: CDR1 SGHAT, CDR2 FQNNGV. The CDR3 has 15 residues. CDR3 sequence (DNA): TGTGCCAGCAGCTTACAGGGGGCCGAGTTTCAGCCCCAGCATTTT. Its translation: CASSLQGAEFQPQHF.

The rearrangement links TRBV5-6 to TRBJ1-4, with 7 positions matching TRBD1. The germline gives CDR1 SGHDT, CDR2 YYEEEE. V was pared by 0 bases and J by 7 bases, with 12 bases of the junction left unmatched. The CDR3 has 17 residues. In nucleotides, the CDR3 is TGTGCCAGCAGCTTGGCTAGGGACAGCTCCGGCCCTGAAAAACTGTTTTTT. It is translated as CASSLARDSSGPEKLFF.

This chain connects TRBV6-1 to TRBJ2-2, with a weak D call TRBD2 (6 bases). Germline V CDR1 and CDR2: MNHNS, SASEGT. Trimming shortened V by 8 bases and J by 2 bases, and 15 bases separated the two germline ends. The CDR3 is made up of 15 amino acids. The CDR3 region has the DNA TGTGCCAGCGGAGGGCTAGCCAGAAACACCGGGGAGCTGTTTTTT. This sequence encodes CASGGLARNTGELFF.

This clone was recorded only once. The V gene is TRBV10-2, the J gene TRBJ1-2; 8 positions match TRBD1. Per germline, CDR1 WSHSY and CDR2 SAAADI. The CDR3 loop spans 12 amino acids. The trim removed 7 bases at V and 4 bases at J, leaving 2 bases unmatched. DNA for the CDR3: TGCGCCAGCAATACAGGGGGCTATGGCTACACCTTC. This encodes CASNTGGYGYTF.

The rearrangement uses TRBV28 and TRBJ2-4; D may be TRBD1 (6 bases). CDR1 and CDR2 from the germline V gene are MDHEN and SYDVKM. The V gene lost 2 bases and the J gene lost 6 bases, with 11 bases spanning the gap. The CDR3 runs 14 residues. Here the CDR3 reads CASSLPQGINIQYF. The CDR3, as DNA: TGTGCCAGCAGTTTACCCCAGGGGATAAACATTCAGTACTTC. Based on the CDR3 plus reference TRBV28 and TRBJ2-4, the full variable domain is DVKVTQSSRYLVKRTGEKVFLECVQDMDHENMFWYRQDPGLGLRLIYFSYDVKMKEKGDIPEGYSVSREKKERFSLILESASTNQTSMYLCASSLPQGINIQYFGAGTRLSVL.